This T cell receptor beta chain was obtained from a study of Graves' ophthalmopathy and Graves' hyperthyroidism. PBMCs had their origin in fresh peripheral blood (around 10 ml). On this clonotype: Antigen specificity is unknown.

CDR1 is SEHNR, CDR2 FQNEAQ, per germline (reference sequence). V lost 4 bases, J lost 8 bases, and 7 bases stayed unmatched. This CDR3 is built from 14 residues. Study findings and constraints: Blood also carried most expanded thyroid clonotypes exceeding 0.001 frequency. Forecasting of ophthalmopathy progression by the model achieved roughly 69% sensitivity and 72% to 85% specificity.

Amplification of TCR beta CDR3 regions used RNA transcripts. First-round RT-PCR with HTBI primers preceded a second-round multiplex PCR. TCRdb re-called the multiplex PCR reads through MiXCR, storing one row per CDR3 protein. The data contain 650,000 to 900,000 distinct CDR3 sequences, roughly two fifths of them singletons. The chain uses TRBV7-9 and TRBJ1-2; TRBD1 agrees at 10 bases. Sequences were obtained from peripheral blood. This clonotype was obtained from an adult man with Graves' ophthalmopathy. As DNA, the CDR3 is TGTGCCAGCAGCTCAAGACAGGGGGCCCACGGCTACACCTTC. Protein product: CASSSRQGAHGYTF.